The rows below give T cell receptor beta chains drawn from one sample of a study of blood T cell repertoires in COVID-19. Only in-frame clones appear in the TCRdb table, and some are missing; sequencing was by immunoSEQ multiplex PCR. The sample has about 380,000 clones; more than 75% are singletons. The source material was PBMCs or T cells enriched from blood (not recorded which). Receptors were obtained from a woman in her 30s who had recovered from COVID-19. The CDR3 runs from the conserved cysteine through the conserved F or W. A D gene is named only where the DNA matches it firmly. Size values are once, few and many counts, or a class for expanded clones, and some rows have none.

TRBJ2-3 | TRBV18 | - | TRBD2 | TGTGCCAGCTCACCTCGGCTAGCGGGAGGGCCAGATACGCAGTATTTT | CASSPRLAGGPDTQYF
TRBJ1-1 | TRBV2 | - | - | TGTGCCAGCAGGGGACAAGTTAACACTGAAGCTTTCTTT | CASRGQVNTEAFF
TRBJ1-2 | TRBV19 | - | - | TGTGCCAGTAGTATGGAGGGGCCTCGAAGGTTCGGCTACACCTTC | CASSMEGPRRFGYTF
TRBJ1-2 | TRBV3-1/TRBV3-2 | - | - | TGTGCCAGCAGCGCGGACATATCTAATATGCGCTACACCTTC | CASSADISNMRYTF
TRBJ1-2 | TRBV7-8 | - | - | TGTGCCAGCAGCGCAGGGGAAGTGAATGGCTACACCTTC | CASSAGEVNGYTF
TRBJ2-1 | TRBV5-5 | - | - | TGTGCCAGCAGCTGGGTCGGGGTCGATAATGAGCAGTTCTTC | CASSWVGVDNEQFF
TRBJ1-6 | TRBV5-1 | - | TRBD1 | TGCGCCAGCAGCCCGGGGACAGGGAGGAATTCACCCCTCCACTTT | CASSPGTGRNSPLHF
TRBJ2-1 | TRBV11-3 | - | TRBD2 | TGTGCCAGCAGCCCTAGCGGAAACTACAATGAGCAGTTCTTC | CASSPSGNYNEQFF
TRBJ1-1 | TRBV3-1/TRBV3-2 | - | - | TGTGCCAGCAGCACCTGGACAGCGAACACTGAAGCTTTCTTT | CASSTWTANTEAFF
TRBJ2-7 | TRBV18 | few | TRBD1 | TGTGCCAGCTCACCTGGACAGGGGTTAGTCTACGAGCAGTACTTC | CASSPGQGLVYEQYF
TRBJ2-7 | TRBV15 | - | TRBD1 | TGTGCCACCAGCAGGAGCCTGGGACAGAAATACGAGCAGTACTTC | CATSRSLGQKYEQYF
TRBJ2-1 | TRBV28 | - | - | TGTGCCAGCAAGACTAGAGATGAGCAGTTCTTC | CASKTRDEQFF
TRBJ2-3 | TRBV25-1 | - | - | TGTGCCAGCAGTGGCCTCTTCTATTGGGGGGGCGGAGATACGCAGTATTTT | CASSGLFYWGGGDTQYF
TRBJ2-5 | TRBV28 | - | TRBD2 | TGTGCCAGCAGTTTATTTAGTACGGCGGGAGTTCCTCAGGAGACCCAGTACTTC | CASSLFSTAGVPQETQYF
TRBJ1-5 | TRBV19 | few | TRBD1 | TGTGCCAGTAGTAGGTCCGGACAGGGAGGCAATCAGCCCCAGCATTTT | CASSRSGQGGNQPQHF
TRBJ2-7 | TRBV21-1 | - | - | TGTGCCAGCAGCATGACTAGCGTTTCCTACGAGCAGTACTTC | CASSMTSVSYEQYF
TRBJ1-6 | TRBV5-5 | - | - | TGTGCCAGCAGCTTGGTGGGAGGGTTTGATTCACCCCTCCACTTT | CASSLVGGFDSPLHF
TRBJ2-7 | TRBV7-2 | few | - | TGTGCCAGCAGCTTAGACTGGAGTTCGTACGAGCAGTACTTC | CASSLDWSSYEQYF
TRBJ2-1 | TRBV28 | - | TRBD2 | TGTGCCATAAACCAGGCTAGCGGGAGGGCGAGGATAGGTGAGCAGTTCTTC | CAINQASGRARIGEQFF
TRBJ1-5 | TRBV2 | - | TRBD1 | TGTGCCAGCAGTTACGAGGGACAGGCCAATCAGCCCCAGCATTTT | CASSYEGQANQPQHF
TRBJ2-1 | TRBV7-9 | - | TRBD2 | TGTGCCAGCAGCTTGGGACTAGCGTGGGATGAGCAGTTCTTC | CASSLGLAWDEQFF
TRBJ1-2 | TRBV7-2 | - | TRBD1 | TGTGCCAGCAGCTCCACAGGGGGCGGTAACTATGGCTACACCTTC | CASSSTGGGNYGYTF
TRBJ1-5 | TRBV2 | - | - | TGTGCCAGCACTCCAGGAGGAGGGAGTCAGCCCCAGCATTTT | CASTPGGGSQPQHF
TRBJ2-1 | TRBV24-1 | - | - | TGTGCCACCAGTGAGCCACTAGCCAATGAGCAGTTCTTC | CATSEPLANEQFF
TRBJ2-1 | TRBV19 | - | - | TGTGCCAGTAGTATACTATACCCCTACAATGAGCAGTTCTTC | CASSILYPYNEQFF
TRBJ2-1 | TRBV27 | - | TRBD2 | TGTGCCAGCAGTCCCCGGACTAGCGGCAATGAGCAGTTCTTC | CASSPRTSGNEQFF
TRBJ1-2 | TRBV7-2 | once | - | TGTGCCAGCAGCCCGGGCGGGATTATCTCTGGCTACACCTTC | CASSPGGIISGYTF
TRBJ2-1 | TRBV25-1 | few | - | TGTGCCAGCAGTGACTGGAGCTCCTACAATGAGCAGTTCTTC | CASSDWSSYNEQFF
TRBJ2-7 | TRBV5-1 | - | TRBD2 | TGCGCCAGCAGCTGGACAGTTGCCGGGACTAGCGGATACGAGCAGTACTTC | CASSWTVAGTSGYEQYF
TRBJ1-2 | TRBV10-3 | - | TRBD1 | TGTGCCATCAGTGTGGACAGGGGCTATGGCTACACCTTC | CAISVDRGYGYTF
TRBJ2-5 | TRBV7-2 | - | TRBD2 | TGTGCCAGCAGCCTGCGGGGTAGCGGGAGAAGGGGCGGAGAGACCCAGTACTTC | CASSLRGSGRRGGETQYF
TRBJ2-5 | TRBV28 | - | TRBD2 | TGTGCCAGCAGTTTATTAACCGGGGGGGGAAAAGAGACCCAGTACTTC | CASSLLTGGGKETQYF
TRBJ2-7 | TRBV7-8 | - | - | TGTGCCAGCTCCGACAGGATCTCCTACGAGCAGTACTTC | CASSDRISYEQYF
TRBJ2-1 | TRBV19 | once | TRBD2 | TGTGCCAGTAGTACCCGGACTAGCGGGATTTCTGAGCAGTTCTTC | CASSTRTSGISEQFF
TRBJ1-6 | TRBV27 | - | TRBD1 | TGTGCCAGCAGGGGGCATGGGACAGGCGGGTCACCCCTCCACTTT | CASRGHGTGGSPLHF
TRBJ2-3 | TRBV5-1 | once | - | TGCGCCAGCAGCTTGGCACAGTATGCAGATACGCAGTATTTT | CASSLAQYADTQYF
TRBJ2-7 | TRBV4-1 | - | - | TGCGCCAGCAGCCGAGGGGGTTTTGAGTTCGAGCAGTACTTC | CASSRGGFEFEQYF
TRBJ2-6 | TRBV7-9 | - | - | TGTGCCAGCAGCTTAGCAAGGCAGGCCCGGGCCAACGTCCTGACTTTC | CASSLARQARANVLTF
TRBJ2-7 | TRBV11-2 | - | - | TGTGCCAGCAGCTTCCGGGACTTC | CASSFRDF
TRBJ1-1 | TRBV6-6 | many | - | TGTGCCAGCAGTTACTTCATGAACACTGAAGCTTTCTTT | CASSYFMNTEAFF
TRBJ2-1 | TRBV5-1 | - | TRBD2 | TGCGCCAGCAGCTCGAAGCGGGAGGATTACAATGAGCAGTTCTTC | CASSSKREDYNEQFF
TRBJ1-5 | TRBV5-1 | - | - | TGCGCCAGCAGCTTGGGGGGTGCGGGTCAGCCCCAGCATTTT | CASSLGGAGQPQHF
TRBJ1-4 | TRBV3-1/TRBV3-2 | - | - | TGTGCCAGCAGCCAAGGCGGAAGTAATGAAAAACTGTTTTTT | CASSQGGSNEKLFF
TRBJ2-1 | TRBV5-1 | - | TRBD2 | TGCGCCAGCAGCCCACTTGGGAGGGTCTACAATGAGCAGTTCTTC | CASSPLGRVYNEQFF
TRBJ1-5 | TRBV18 | - | - | TGTGCCAGCCTTCGACAGGACAATCAGCCCCAGCATTTT | CASLRQDNQPQHF
TRBJ2-5 | TRBV27 | - | - | TGTGCCAGCAGTTCCGGACAGCAAGAGACCCAGTACTTC | CASSSGQQETQYF
TRBJ1-1 | TRBV18 | - | - | TGTGCCAGCTCGGAGCTTAACACTGAAGCTTTCTTT | CASSELNTEAFF
TRBJ1-2 | TRBV12-3/TRBV12-4 | - | - | TGTGCCAGCAGCTTCGACAGGAGATATGGCTACACCTTC | CASSFDRRYGYTF
TRBJ2-1 | TRBV3-1/TRBV3-2 | - | - | TGTGCCAGCAGCAACAGCGGTTACAATGAGCAGTTCTTC | CASSNSGYNEQFF
TRBJ2-1 | TRBV28 | - | - | TGTGCCAGCAGGATTACGACAGCCTCCTACAATGAGCAGTTCTTC | CASRITTASYNEQFF
TRBJ2-7 | TRBV27 | - | TRBD2 | TGTGCCAGCAGCCTGACTAGCGGATCCTACGAGCAGTACTTC | CASSLTSGSYEQYF
TRBJ1-5 | TRBV27 | - | - | TGTGCCAGCAGTTCCCCTATTAGAGGTCAGCCCCAGCATTTT | CASSSPIRGQPQHF
TRBJ2-1 | TRBV11-2 | - | TRBD2 | TGTGCCAGCAGCTTTGGACGGCGGGGGGAGCAGTTCTTC | CASSFGRRGEQFF
TRBJ1-1 | TRBV11-2 | - | - | TGTGCCAGCAGCTCCGACAGAGACACTGAAGCTTTCTTT | CASSSDRDTEAFF
TRBJ2-1 | TRBV7-6 | - | TRBD1 | TGTGCCAGCAGCGCAGGGGGCGGTGGGGCGCGAGATGAGCAGTTCTTC | CASSAGGGGARDEQFF
TRBJ1-1 | TRBV6-4 | once | TRBD1 | TGTGCCAGCAGTGACGGGACAGGGGGCAACACTGAAGCTTTCTTT | CASSDGTGGNTEAFF
TRBJ2-1 | TRBV7-9 | - | TRBD2 | TGTGCCAGCAGCCCTTGGACTAGCGGGAGAGGTAGTGATGAGCAGTTCTTC | CASSPWTSGRGSDEQFF
TRBJ2-3 | TRBV4-2 | once | - | TGTGCCAGCAGCCCAGACCAGGGACTCTTCACAGATACGCAGTATTTT | CASSPDQGLFTDTQYF
TRBJ2-2 | TRBV10-3 | once | TRBD1 | TGTGCCATCACTAGGGACAGGGGAGTACCCGGGGAGCTGTTTTTT | CAITRDRGVPGELFF
TRBJ2-7 | TRBV29-1 | - | TRBD1 | TGCAGCGTTGGCCCGGGACAGGGGGAGTCCTACGAGCAGTACTTC | CSVGPGQGESYEQYF